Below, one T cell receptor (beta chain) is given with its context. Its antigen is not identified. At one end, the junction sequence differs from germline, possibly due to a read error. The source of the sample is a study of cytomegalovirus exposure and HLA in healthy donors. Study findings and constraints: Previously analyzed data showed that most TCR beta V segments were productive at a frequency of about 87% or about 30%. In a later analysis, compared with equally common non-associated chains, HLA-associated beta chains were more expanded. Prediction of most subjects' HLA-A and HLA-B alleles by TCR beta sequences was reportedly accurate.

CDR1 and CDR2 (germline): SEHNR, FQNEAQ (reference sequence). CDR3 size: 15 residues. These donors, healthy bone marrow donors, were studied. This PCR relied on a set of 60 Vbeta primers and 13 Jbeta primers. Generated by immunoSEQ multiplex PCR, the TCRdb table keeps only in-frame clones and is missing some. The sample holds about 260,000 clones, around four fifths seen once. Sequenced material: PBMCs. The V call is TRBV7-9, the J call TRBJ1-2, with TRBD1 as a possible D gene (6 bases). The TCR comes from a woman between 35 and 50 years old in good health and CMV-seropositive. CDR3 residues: CSSSSSQGLGYGYTF. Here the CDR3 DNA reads TGTTCCAGCAGCTCCTCACAGGGACTAGGCTATGGCTACACCTTC.